Each of the 32 T cell receptor beta chains below was sequenced from the same sample in a study of Ad26.COV2.S vaccination and SARS-CoV-2 variants. The assay was immunoSEQ multiplex PCR, and TCRdb's table has in-frame clones only and misses some. The sample has about half a million clones; 70% to 90% are singletons. Treatment described: about 20 received Ad26.COV2.S at low or high dose, single or two shots; several received placebo; per-sample allocation not given. Sampling happened 63 days after the first vaccine or placebo injection. Here the sequenced sample was peripheral blood, taken in a trial of Ad26.COV2.S vaccine versus placebo. The receptors derive from a person between 18 and 59 years old who received the Ad26.COV2.S COVID-19 vaccine or a placebo.

The chain employs TRBV29-1 and TRBJ1-1; D call uncertain. V shed 2 bases and J shed 8 bases, with 6 bases lying between them. Germline V gene data show CDR1 as SQVTM and CDR2 as ANQGSEA. This CDR3 region has 10 residues. The CDR3 here is CSVETVEAFF. For the CDR3, the DNA is TGCAGCGTTGAAACAGTGGAAGCTTTCTTT.

This clone was seen a handful of times. The chain employs TRBV27 and TRBJ1-5; D call uncertain. Trimming pared 2 bases from V and 7 bases from J, leaving 9 bases between. Germline-derived CDR1 and CDR2 are MNHEY and SMNVEV (reference sequence). The CDR3 sequence is 13 residues long. CDR3 nucleotides: TGTGCCAGCAGTTTAGCAGGTAGACAGCCCCAGCATTTT. This codes for CASSLAGRQPQHF.

J is TRBJ1-5 and V is TRBV27, with D tentatively TRBD1 (5 bases). This CDR3 has 14 amino acids. CDR1 is MNHEY and CDR2 is SMNVEV in the germline V gene (reference sequence). The ends were cut back, 6 bases at V and 2 bases at J, with 11 bases in the middle. The CDR3 here is CASSQGVGNQPQHF. The CDR3 DNA sequence: TGTGCCAGCAGCCAGGGAGTTGGCAATCAGCCCCAGCATTTT.

V gene TRBV28 combines with J gene TRBJ2-3, with TRBD1 identical over 12 bases. The CDR3 extends over 16 amino acids. V gave up 5 bases and J gave up 3 bases; unmatched junction bases: 6. Germline lookup yields CDR1 MDHEN and CDR2 SYDVKM. The CDR3 protein is CASSPGTGGLTDTQYF. For the CDR3, the DNA is TGTGCCAGCAGTCCGGGGACAGGGGGCTTGACAGATACGCAGTATTTT.

The rearrangement links TRBV5-1 to TRBJ1-1, with 10 bases that match TRBD1. J gave up 3 bases and V 6 bases, and 8 bases lay outside the gene matches. This CDR3 contains 15 residues. Germline CDR1 SGHRS, CDR2 YFSETQ. CDR3 in DNA: TGCGCCAGCACAGAGATGACAGGGGGCGACACTGAAGCTTTCTTT. Its translation: CASTEMTGGDTEAFF.

The gene calls are TRBV5-4 and TRBJ2-4; D tentatively fits TRBD1 or TRBD2 (5 bases each). Germline V CDR1 and CDR2: SGHNT, YYREEE (reference sequence). The V end lost 0 bases, the J end lost 9 bases, and 10 bases lay between the germline ends. The length of the CDR3 is 13 residues. The CDR3 DNA sequence: TGTGCCAGCAGCTTGGATTGGGGGAGCATTCAGTACTTC. The encoded protein is CASSLDWGSIQYF. The variable domain in full, completed from reference TRBV5-4 and TRBJ2-4, reads ETGVTQSPTHLIKTRGQQVTLRCSSQSGHNTVSWYQQALGQGPQFIFQYYREEENGRGNFPPRFSGLQFPNYSSELNVNALELDDSALYLCASSLDWGSIQYFGAGTRLSVL.

V is TRBV27 and J is TRBJ1-5, with a possible D match to TRBD1 (6 bases). V lost 5 bases and J 0 bases, leaving 26 bases between the germline ends. This CDR3 region has 20 residues. Per germline, CDR1 MNHEY and CDR2 SMNVEV (reference sequence). The CDR3 DNA reads as TGTGCCAGCAGTCCCTTAGGTCTGGGGGCCCTCCGGTATAGCAATCAGCCCCAGCATTTT. Translated, it gives CASSPLGLGALRYSNQPQHF.

This clone was recorded only once. The chain links TRBV9 to TRBJ2-7; D is undetermined. V gave up 4 bases and J gave up 2 bases, with 16 bases separating them. Germline V gene lookup returns CDR1 SGDLS and CDR2 YYNGEE. This CDR3 has 15 amino acids. In DNA, the CDR3 is TGTGCCAGCAGCCCTCAACCGACGACCACCTACGAGCAGTACTTC. This gives the protein CASSPQPTTTYEQYF.

The chain has TRBV5-1 and TRBJ1-1, with a weak D call TRBD1 (5 bases). In germline, CDR1 is SGHRS, CDR2 YFSETQ. The V gene lost 5 bases and the J gene lost 5 bases, with 16 bases spanning the gap. The CDR3 loop spans 14 amino acids. This chain's CDR3 is CASSLLGGWTEAFF. In DNA, the CDR3 is TGCGCCAGCAGTCTCCTTGGGGGATGGACTGAAGCTTTCTTT.

The V call is TRBV11-1, the J call TRBJ1-3; no clear D gene. The ends were cut back, 1 base at V and 3 bases at J, with 10 bases in the middle. The V gene's germline CDR1 is SGHAT and CDR2 FQDESV (reference sequence). CDR3 length: 15 amino acids. CDR3 loop: CASSLVPALGNTIYF. The CDR3 DNA sequence: TGTGCCAGCAGCTTAGTTCCAGCTCTTGGAAACACCATATATTTT.

The V call is TRBV6-5, the J call TRBJ2-7, with D perhaps assigned TRBD1 or TRBD2 (5 bases each). Germline CDR1 MNHEY, CDR2 SVGAGI. V lost 6 bases and J lost 1, with 16 bases in between. This CDR3 has 15 amino acids. The CDR3 DNA sequence: TGTGCCAGCAGCAGGACCGGGACCGCATCCTACGAGCAGTACTTC. Protein: CASSRTGTASYEQYF.

This clone has just one count. The genes are TRBV4-3 and TRBJ1-5, with D uncertain. Germline-derived CDR1 and CDR2 are LGHNA and YSLEER. V was clipped by 0 bases and J by 0 bases, with 9 bases between them. CDR3 size: 16 residues. The CDR3, as DNA: TGCGCCAGCAGCCAAGATTTAGGACTTAGCAATCAGCCCCAGCATTTT. Amino acid sequence: CASSQDLGLSNQPQHF.

This chain uses TRBV5-6 with TRBJ2-7; no clear D. Deletions cut 0 bases from V and 0 bases from J, with 10 bases between. The CDR3 has 15 residues. Germline CDR1 reads SGHDT; CDR2 reads YYEEEE. CDR3: CASSLGFESSYEQYF. In nucleotides, the CDR3 is TGTGCCAGCAGCTTGGGATTCGAAAGCTCCTACGAGCAGTACTTC.

This chain connects TRBV4-1 to TRBJ1-1; 7 nucleotides align to TRBD1. Germline CDR1 reads MGHRA; CDR2 reads YSYEKL. This CDR3 is 15 amino acids long. The ends lost 4 bases at V and 2 bases at J; junction bases unmatched: 7. The chain's CDR3 is CASSRPTGENTEAFF. The CDR3 nucleotides are TGCGCCAGCAGCCGACCAACAGGGGAAAACACTGAAGCTTTCTTT.

The rearrangement uses TRBV30 and TRBJ2-2; D ambiguous. The germline V and J ends were trimmed by 5 bases and 4 bases, with 5 bases remaining between them. Germline V CDR1 and CDR2: GTSNPN, SVGIG (reference sequence). The length of the CDR3 is 11 residues. For the CDR3, the DNA is TGTGCCTGGGTGGGCACCGGGGAGCTGTTTTTT. It encodes CAWVGTGELFF.

The V gene is TRBV2, the J gene TRBJ1-1; tentatively, D is TRBD1 (6 bases). V was pared by 5 bases and J by 4 bases, with 17 bases between. From germline, CDR1 is SNHLY and CDR2 FYNNEI. The CDR3 length is 15 residues. The CDR3 sequence is CASSNPLLTGTEAFF. The CDR3 DNA reads TGTGCCAGCAGTAATCCCCTCTTGACAGGCACTGAAGCTTTCTTT. Full variable domain (missing parts from reference TRBV2 and TRBJ1-1): EPEVTQTPSHQVTQMGQEVILRCVPISNHLYFYWYRQILGQKVEFLVSFYNNEISEKSEIFDDQFSVERPDGSNFTLKIRSTKLEDSAMYFCASSNPLLTGTEAFFGQGTRLTVV.

The genes are TRBV24-1 and TRBJ1-1; unclear D gene. The germline CDR1 and CDR2 sequences are KGHDR and SFDVKD. V lost 10 bases to trimming and J lost 4 bases, with 12 bases between them. The CDR3 length is 12 residues. The CDR3 sequence is CATGYRGTEAFF. In nucleotides, the CDR3 is TGTGCCACGGGGTATCGGGGCACTGAAGCTTTCTTT.

This chain joins TRBV2 and TRBJ1-6; 8 bases are shared with TRBD1. After removal of 4 bases from V and 8 bases from J, the junction contained 7 bases not matched to a gene. The CDR3 runs to 15 residues. Germline lookup yields CDR1 SNHLY and CDR2 FYNNEI. CDR3: CASSVGRGRYSPLHF. The CDR3 nucleotides read TGTGCCAGCAGTGTCGGCAGGGGGCGGTATTCACCCCTCCACTTT.

This clone is a singleton in its sample. The chain is built from TRBV18 and TRBJ1-6, with D possibly matching TRBD1 (6 bases). The germline CDR1 and CDR2 sequences are KGHSH and LQKENI. The V and J ends lost 0 bases and 0 bases respectively, with 6 bases between them. This CDR3 comprises 16 residues. CDR3 protein: CASSPPDSSYNSPLHF. CDR3 in DNA: TGTGCCAGCTCACCACCGGACAGCTCCTATAATTCACCCCTCCACTTT.

In DNA form, the CDR3 reads TGTGCCAGCAGCGTGACAGGGCAGTCCTACAATGAGCAGTTCTTC. This translates into CASSVTGQSYNEQFF. V gene TRBV5-6 combines with J gene TRBJ2-1, with 7 bases identical to TRBD1. With V trimmed by 4 bases and J by 1 base, 5 bases remained unmatched. This CDR3 comprises 15 residues. Germline V gene sequence: CDR1 SGHDT, CDR2 YYEEEE.

The chain recombines TRBV4-1 with TRBJ2-2, with no clear D. The CDR3 has 13 amino acids. Germline CDR1 MGHRA, CDR2 YSYEKL. V shed 5 bases and J shed 6 bases, with 10 bases lying between them. The CDR3, as DNA: TGCGCCAGCAGCAAGTATCACGCCGGGGAGCTGTTTTTT. The encoded protein is CASSKYHAGELFF.

The rearrangement links TRBV5-1 to TRBJ2-7; TRBD2 aligns across 9 bases. The CDR3 totals 15 residues. The germline gives CDR1 SGHRS, CDR2 YFSETQ. V dropped 4 bases and J dropped 0; count of bases not matched to a gene: 5. The DNA of the CDR3 is TGCGCCAGCAGCGAACTAGCGGGCCACTCCTACGAGCAGTACTTC. Its protein is CASSELAGHSYEQYF.

The chain joins TRBV29-1 to TRBJ1-2; D is unresolved. Trimming stripped 4 bases from V and 8 bases from J, with 11 bases between. CDR1 SQVTM and CDR2 ANQGSEA come from the germline V gene. This CDR3 is 11 amino acids long. CDR3 nucleotide sequence: TGCAGCGTTGTCGTTCAGTGGGGCTACACCTTC. Translating gives CSVVVQWGYTF.

The J gene is TRBJ2-1, the V gene TRBV3-1 (or the pseudogene TRBV3-2); D is uncertain. The CDR3 spans 14 residues. The germline gives CDR1 LGHDT, CDR2 YNNKEL (reference sequence). V shed 4 bases and J shed 4 bases, with 11 bases lying between them. In DNA form, the CDR3 reads TGTGCCAGCAGCCTCCCACCCAAGTACAATGAGCAGTTCTTC. It codes for CASSLPPKYNEQFF.

The chain is built from TRBV20-1 and TRBJ2-7; no definite D call. V lost 3 bases, J lost 2 bases, and 11 bases lay in between. This CDR3 comprises 13 residues. Per the germline V gene, CDR1 is DFQATT and CDR2 is SNEGSKA (reference sequence). CDR3 sequence reads: CSASQPAPYEQYF. DNA for the CDR3: TGCAGTGCTAGTCAACCAGCCCCCTACGAGCAGTACTTC.

This chain joins TRBV5-1 and TRBJ2-3, with 9 bases aligning to TRBD1. Germline CDR1 SGHRS, CDR2 YFSETQ. The trim removed 4 bases at V and 6 bases at J, leaving 9 bases unmatched. This CDR3 spans 15 amino acids. The CDR3, as DNA: TGCGCCAGCAGCGGGGGGGACAGGGCGGAGGATACGCAGTATTTT. Translation gives CASSGGDRAEDTQYF. The full variable domain, completed using reference TRBV5-1 and TRBJ2-3, is KAGVTQTPRYLIKTRGQQVTLSCSPISGHRSVSWYQQTPGQGLQFLFEYFSETQRNKGNFPGRFSGRQFSNSRSEMNVSTLELGDSALYLCASSGGDRAEDTQYFGPGTRLTVL.

This chain links TRBV4-1 with TRBJ1-1; D gene unclear. The CDR3 has 14 residues. Trimming removed 6 bases from V and 3 bases from J, with 14 bases in between. Germline CDR1 is MGHRA and CDR2 is YSYEKL. CDR3 DNA: TGCGCCAGCAGGGGCCCCTTAAAAGACACTGAAGCTTTCTTT. Encoded protein: CASRGPLKDTEAFF.

The chain couples TRBV2 to TRBJ1-4; TRBD1 matches at 8 bases. V lost 6 bases to trimming and J lost 4 bases; unmatched junction nucleotides: 4. This CDR3 spans 14 amino acids. Germline-derived CDR1 and CDR2 are SNHLY and FYNNEI. Here the CDR3 DNA reads TGTGCCAGCAGATACAGGGGGAGTAATGAAAAACTGTTTTTT. Protein sequence: CASRYRGSNEKLFF.

This clone was seen only a few times. CDR3 amino acids: CASISTGGGSTEAFF. The CDR3 DNA is TGTGCCAGTATCTCGACAGGGGGGGGGAGCACTGAAGCTTTCTTT. This chain connects TRBV19 to TRBJ1-1; 9 bases are a match to TRBD1. V lost 7 bases, J lost 4 bases, and 10 bases stayed unmatched. Germline loops: CDR1 LNHDA, CDR2 SQIVND (reference sequence). There are 15 residues in the CDR3.

The gene calls are TRBV19 and TRBJ2-3; 12 bases are shared with TRBD2. CDR1 and CDR2 (germline): LNHDA, SQIVND (reference sequence). The trim removed 6 bases at V and 4 bases at J, leaving 8 bases unmatched. The CDR3 is 16 amino acids. The CDR3, as DNA: TGTGCCAGTAGGAAGGAACTAGCGGGAGGATCAGATACGCAGTATTTT. Its protein is CASRKELAGGSDTQYF.

The rearrangement joins TRBV6-5 to TRBJ1-1; D is ambiguous. From germline, CDR1 is MNHEY and CDR2 SVGAGI. CDR3 length: 11 amino acids. Between the trimmed V and J ends, which lost 6 bases and 8 bases, there was a span of 10 bases. The CDR3 protein is CASSHLGEAFF. CDR3 in DNA: TGTGCCAGCAGCCATCTTGGGGAAGCTTTCTTT.

V and J are TRBV7-2 and TRBJ2-1; tentative D call: TRBD2 (7 bases). With 5 bases removed from V and 7 bases from J, the gap between germline ends came to 24 bases. The CDR3 extends over 17 amino acids. In germline, CDR1 is SGHTA, CDR2 FQGNSA. In DNA form, the CDR3 reads TGTGCCAGCAGCGATCGAACAGGGAAGGTAGCGGGTAATGAGCAGTTCTTC. It translates to CASSDRTGKVAGNEQFF.